These 4 T cell receptor beta chains share one sample of origin, sequenced in a study of breast tumors, draining lymph nodes, adjacent tissues. TCRdb itself ran the multiplex PCR reads through MiXCR, one entry per CDR3 protein. The sample shows nearly 200,000 distinct CDR3 sequences, approximately 33% of them seen only once. The lymph nodes were axillary draining lymph nodes from breast cancer patients. The sequencing input was axillary lymph node tissue. These receptors were obtained from a female donor with breast cancer. Some clones in this sample may be carry-over from other donors' samples.

There are many counts of this clonotype. The chain carries TRBV12-3 or TRBV12-4 and TRBJ2-7, with unresolved D. CDR3 length: 14 residues. The ends were cut back, 8 bases at V and 0 bases at J, with 14 bases in the middle. CDR3 region: CASAGSVLSYEQYF. The CDR3 coding sequence is TGTGCCAGCGCCGGGTCGGTCCTCTCCTACGAGCAGTACTTC.

This clonotype was detected many times. V and J are TRBV4-1 and TRBJ1-4, with 10 bases aligning to TRBD1. Germline loops: CDR1 MGHRA, CDR2 YSYEKL. The CDR3 sequence is 15 residues long. Trimming took 3 bases from V and 8 from J; bases not matched to a gene: 6. This CDR3 is CASSHPGTGEEKLFF. In nucleotides, the CDR3 is TGCGCCAGCAGCCATCCCGGGACAGGGGAGGAAAAACTGTTTTTT.

This chain joins TRBV20-1 and TRBJ1-1; 7 nucleotides match TRBD1. Trimming at V came to 1 base and at J to 3 bases, leaving 8 bases not matched to a gene. This CDR3 has 15 residues. The germline V gene has CDR1 DFQATT and CDR2 SNEGSKA (reference sequence). DNA of the CDR3: TGCAGTGCTAGAGCAGGGGGGGGAAGTCACACTGAAGCTTTCTTT. The encoded protein is CSARAGGGSHTEAFF.

This rearrangement joins TRBV7-2 to TRBJ2-7; 7 positions match TRBD2. Losses at the gene ends were 6 bases for V and 9 bases for J; bases not matched to a gene: 14. This CDR3 comprises 14 residues. Germline CDR1 and CDR2: SGHTA and FQGNSA. The CDR3 spells CASSNTGTNSGQYF. The CDR3 DNA follows: TGTGCCAGCAGTAACACCGGGACTAACTCGGGGCAGTACTTC.